This T cell receptor (beta chain) emerged from a study of control samples from healthy donors and cancer patients. The CDR3 spans 13 residues. Looked up from germline, CDR1 is SEHNR and CDR2 is FQNEAQ (reference sequence). Trimming cost V 1 base and J 7 bases, with 10 bases left between them. This clone was detected only once. Produced via immunoSEQ multiplex PCR; TCRdb's table is partial and in-frame only. The data contain some 150,000 clones, over 90% of them singletons. V and J are TRBV7-9 and TRBJ1-2; weak D call: TRBD1 (5 bases). The sequenced sample consisted of PBMCs. The source is a man in his sixties with colorectal cancer. In nucleotides, the CDR3 is TGTGCCAGCAGCTTAGAAGGGGCTGGTGGCTACACCTTC. Translated: CASSLEGAGGYTF.